The 26 T cell receptor beta chains below all came from one sample that was sequenced in a study of control samples from healthy donors and cancer patients. Only in-frame clones appear in the TCRdb table, and some are missing; sequencing was by immunoSEQ multiplex PCR. Among 130,000 or so clones listed, roughly 84% were seen once. The specimen sequenced was blood. These receptors were obtained from a man aged 45-60 years in good health.

This chain joins TRBV6-5 and TRBJ2-1, with 9 bases aligning to TRBD1. The CDR3 spans 14 residues. CDR1 MNHEY and CDR2 SVGAGI come from the germline V gene. The V and J ends lost 2 bases and 5 bases, in that order; junction bases with no gene match: 1. As DNA, the CDR3 is TGTGCCAGCAGTTACGGGACAGGGAACAATGAGCAGTTCTTC. Protein: CASSYGTGNNEQFF.

The V and J genes are TRBV28 and TRBJ1-2; weak D call: TRBD1 (5 bases). CDR3 length: 16 residues. Trimming left V 3 bases short and J 4 bases short, with 18 bases between. Germline CDR1 reads MDHEN; CDR2 reads SYDVKM. This CDR3 reads CASSFHLRGGAYGYTF. Written as DNA, the CDR3 is TGTGCCAGCAGTTTCCATTTAAGGGGAGGCGCCTATGGCTACACCTTC.

The chain combines TRBV7-2 with TRBJ1-5; 8 bases align to TRBD1. V gave up 1 base and J gave up 4 bases; unmatched junction bases: 3. The CDR3 consists of 15 residues. Germline lookup yields CDR1 SGHTA and CDR2 FQGNSA. CDR3 nucleotide sequence: TGTGCCAGCAGCTTAGGCGACAGGGGTAATCAGCCCCAGCATTTT. Amino acid sequence: CASSLGDRGNQPQHF.

The chain links TRBV28 to TRBJ2-7; TRBD1 agrees at 11 bases. Trimming removed 8 bases from V and 3 bases from J; junction bases left unmatched: 9. Germline CDR1 reads MDHEN; CDR2 reads SYDVKM. The CDR3 length is 15 residues. CDR3 nucleotide sequence: TGTGCCAGCCTGACGGGGGGACAGGGGGACTACGAGCAGTACTTC. Its protein product is CASLTGGQGDYEQYF.

This sequence joins TRBV28 and TRBJ1-5; D gene uncertain. V lost 8 bases to trimming and J lost 9 bases, with 23 bases between them. This CDR3 contains 15 residues. The germline V gene encodes CDR1 MDHEN and CDR2 SYDVKM. DNA of the CDR3: TGTGCCAGCTCCTGGTTGACGGACGGGTGGCGGCCCCAGCATTTT. It specifies CASSWLTDGWRPQHF.

The chain joins TRBV28 to TRBJ1-1; D might be TRBD1 (5 bases). V shed 3 bases and J shed 4 bases, with 9 bases lying between them. The CDR3 totals 13 residues. CDR1 is MDHEN, CDR2 SYDVKM, per germline. The chain's CDR3 is CASSFGQGTEAFF. The CDR3 region has the DNA TGTGCCAGCAGTTTCGGGCAGGGCACTGAAGCTTTCTTT. Supplemented by reference TRBV28 and TRBJ1-1, the full variable domain reads DVKVTQSSRYLVKRTGEKVFLECVQDMDHENMFWYRQDPGLGLRLIYFSYDVKMKEKGDIPEGYSVSREKKERFSLILESASTNQTSMYLCASSFGQGTEAFFGQGTRLTVV.

This clone appeared once. The chain employs TRBV7-9 and TRBJ2-3; 14 bases fit TRBD2. V shed 5 bases, J shed 13 bases, and the junction held 14 bases outside the gene matches. Germline CDR1 is SEHNR and CDR2 is FQNEAQ (reference sequence). The CDR3 sequence is 16 residues long. The CDR3 is CASSRPTSGGAVKKYF. As DNA, the CDR3 is TGTGCCAGCAGCCGTCCGACTAGCGGGGGGGCGGTCAAAAAGTATTTT.

The chain employs TRBV15 and TRBJ2-7; D might be TRBD1 or TRBD2, each matching 6 bases. Germline assignment: CDR1 LNHNV and CDR2 YYDKDF (reference sequence). The CDR3 is made up of 13 amino acids. With 3 bases removed from V and 6 bases from J, the gap between germline ends came to 12 bases. Written as DNA, the CDR3 is TGTGCCACCAGCAGGCGGGACATGGGCGAGCAGTACTTC. Translated: CATSRRDMGEQYF.

This chain connects TRBV27 to TRBJ1-2; TRBD1 aligns across 7 bases. Germline V gene lookup returns CDR1 MNHEY and CDR2 SMNVEV (reference sequence). The CDR3 consists of 12 residues. With 8 bases clipped from V and 5 bases from J, the junction kept 5 bases outside the gene matches. CDR3 DNA: TGTGCCAGCCGCGGGACAGTTTATGGCTACACCTTC. It specifies CASRGTVYGYTF.

V usage is TRBV29-1 and J usage is TRBJ2-1; TRBD2 agrees at 10 bases. The CDR3 is made up of 16 amino acids. CDR1 and CDR2 (germline): SQVTM, ANQGSEA. Germline trimming cut 4 bases from V and 3 bases from J; bases unmatched to any gene: 9. CDR3 sequence reads: CSVVSLAGENYNEQFF. In nucleotides, the CDR3 is TGCAGCGTTGTGAGTCTAGCGGGGGAAAACTACAATGAGCAGTTCTTC.

This chain uses TRBV4-1 with TRBJ2-1; TRBD2 agrees at 9 bases. CDR3 length equals 16 residues. The V gene end was trimmed by 0 bases and the J gene end by 5 bases; junction bases not matched to a gene: 5. Germline CDR1 and CDR2: MGHRA and YSYEKL. The CDR3 DNA follows: TGCGCCAGCAGCCAAGATCGGCTAGCGGGGAACAATGAGCAGTTCTTC. This sequence encodes CASSQDRLAGNNEQFF.

The chain uses TRBV24-1 and TRBJ2-2; TRBD2 matches 15 bases. CDR3 length: 19 residues. With 3 bases clipped from V and 4 bases from J, the junction kept 8 bases outside the gene matches. Germline CDR1 and CDR2: KGHDR and SFDVKD. The CDR3 DNA reads TGTGCCACCAGTGATCCCCCGGGACTAGCGGGGGGAAGCACCGGGGAGCTGTTTTTT. Its translation is CATSDPPGLAGGSTGELFF.

The chain carries TRBV25-1 and TRBJ1-1; TRBD1 agrees at 7 bases. Germline lookup yields CDR1 MGHDK and CDR2 SYGVNS. With 6 bases clipped from V and 5 bases from J, the junction kept 12 bases outside the gene matches. CDR3 length: 15 residues. CDR3 bases: TGTGCCAGCAGGGGGGCAGGGGGTCTGCGGACTGAAGCTTTCTTT. Translating gives CASRGAGGLRTEAFF.

The chain has TRBV12-3 or TRBV12-4 and TRBJ2-2; D gene ambiguous. The CDR3 has 12 residues. Trimming cost V 4 bases and J 2 bases, with 2 bases left between them. CDR3 nucleotides: TGTGCCAGCAGTTCCAACACCGGGGAGCTGTTTTTT. It translates to CASSSNTGELFF.

This CDR3 reads CASSRGGSYEQYF. CDR3 bases: TGCGCCAGCAGTCGGGGGGGCTCCTACGAGCAGTACTTC. The chain employs TRBV5-1 and TRBJ2-7; TRBD2 matches at 8 bases. CDR3 length: 13 residues. V shed 5 bases, J shed 0 bases, and the junction held 1 base outside the gene matches. CDR1 is SGHRS and CDR2 is YFSETQ in the germline V gene. The whole variable domain, remainder taken from reference TRBV5-1 and TRBJ2-7, is KAGVTQTPRYLIKTRGQQVTLSCSPISGHRSVSWYQQTPGQGLQFLFEYFSETQRNKGNFPGRFSGRQFSNSRSEMNVSTLELGDSALYLCASSRGGSYEQYFGPGTRLTVT.

The rearrangement uses TRBV6-5 and TRBJ2-2, with D hard to call. The germline gives CDR1 MNHEY, CDR2 SVGAGI. The CDR3 consists of 14 residues. The V end was cut by 7 bases, the J end by 2 bases, with 11 bases between. The CDR3 region is CASKGQKNTGELFF. In DNA form, the CDR3 reads TGTGCCAGCAAGGGCCAGAAAAACACCGGGGAGCTGTTTTTT.

The chain couples TRBV2 to TRBJ1-3; no reliable D call. Germline V CDR1 and CDR2: SNHLY, FYNNEI. Between the trimmed V and J ends, which lost 6 bases and 0 bases, there was a span of 9 bases. There are 14 residues in the CDR3. This CDR3 is CASRDKTSGNTIYF. The CDR3 DNA sequence: TGTGCCAGCAGGGATAAAACCTCTGGAAACACCATATATTTT.

The chain is built from TRBV27 and TRBJ2-1; D is perhaps TRBD1 (6 bases). This CDR3 comprises 17 residues. Trimming cost V 3 bases and J 1 base, with 16 bases left between them. Germline CDR1 and CDR2: MNHEY and SMNVEV (reference sequence). The CDR3: CASSFLVRQGSYNEQFF. CDR3 in DNA: TGTGCCAGCAGTTTTTTAGTTCGGCAGGGGTCCTACAATGAGCAGTTCTTC.

V and J are TRBV6-2 or TRBV6-3 and TRBJ2-1, with TRBD2 as a possible D gene (5 bases). The CDR3 consists of 14 residues. Germline V gene sequence: CDR1 MNHEY, CDR2 SVGEGT. V was pared by 6 bases and J by 6 bases, with 15 bases between. The CDR3: CASRPVGLANEQFF. The DNA for the CDR3 is TGTGCCAGCAGACCTGTCGGACTCGCCAATGAGCAGTTCTTC.

The gene calls are TRBV3-1 (or the pseudogene TRBV3-2) and TRBJ1-6; D call uncertain. This CDR3 has 14 amino acids. Germline V gives CDR1 LGHDT, CDR2 YNNKEL (reference sequence). V dropped 3 bases and J dropped 13 bases, with 16 bases sitting between them. The CDR3 region has the DNA TGTGCCAGCAGCCAGGAGGTTCTGGGATTTCCCCTCCACTTT. This sequence encodes CASSQEVLGFPLHF.

The chain is built from TRBV5-8 and TRBJ2-3; either TRBD1 or TRBD2 may supply D (6 bases each). There are 15 residues in the CDR3. Germline V gene sequence: CDR1 SGHTS, CDR2 YDEGEE. The V and J ends lost 3 bases and 4 bases respectively, with 15 bases between them. This chain's CDR3 is CASSYWGAGSDTQYF. The DNA of the CDR3 is TGTGCCAGCAGCTACTGGGGGGCCGGGTCAGATACGCAGTATTTT.

This clone was counted once. J is TRBJ1-1 and V is TRBV24-1; D ambiguous. The CDR3 totals 12 residues. V was trimmed by 2 bases and J by 2 bases, leaving 2 bases between them. In germline, CDR1 is KGHDR, CDR2 SFDVKD. The CDR3 DNA sequence: TGTGCCACCAGTGATTCTAACACTGAAGCTTTCTTT. Its protein product is CATSDSNTEAFF.

The chain links TRBV6-1 to TRBJ1-5, with unresolved D. This CDR3 contains 15 residues. Trimming removed 0 bases at V and 0 bases at J, with 6 bases between. CDR1 and CDR2 from the germline V gene are MNHNS and SASEGT. The DNA for the CDR3 is TGTGCCAGCAGTGAAGCGTGGGGTAGCAATCAGCCCCAGCATTTT. Residues: CASSEAWGSNQPQHF.

The chain links TRBV10-1 to TRBJ1-4, with a possible D match to TRBD1 (5 bases). The CDR3 runs 21 residues. Germline CDR1 and CDR2: WNHNN and SYGVQD (reference sequence). Between the trimmed V and J ends, which lost 4 bases and 0 bases, there was a span of 27 bases. CDR3 coding DNA: TGCGCCAGCAGTGGAGACACGGCCACAGCCCTAGGGGAATCAACTAATGAAAAACTGTTTTTT. The encoded protein is CASSGDTATALGESTNEKLFF.

This chain links TRBV19 with TRBJ1-1, with a weak D call TRBD1 (5 bases). CDR3 length: 16 amino acids. Trimming pared 7 bases from V and 1 base from J, leaving 19 bases between. The germline CDR1 and CDR2 sequences are LNHDA and SQIVND (reference sequence). The CDR3 coding sequence is TGTGCCAGTATGTCCCGTATCGGGGCTGGGAACACTGAAGCTTTCTTT. Its protein is CASMSRIGAGNTEAFF.

The V call is TRBV19, the J call TRBJ1-5; tentatively, D is TRBD1 (5 bases). CDR1 and CDR2 from the germline V gene are LNHDA and SQIVND (reference sequence). Trimming took off 11 bases at V and 1 base at J, with 18 bases between the two ends. The length of the CDR3 is 15 residues. CDR3 protein: CAVNGAVGSNQPQHF. CDR3 bases: TGTGCCGTAAATGGGGCAGTTGGGAGCAATCAGCCCCAGCATTTT.